These 25 T cell receptor beta chains were sequenced from one sample in a study of shared clonotypes between healthy human individuals. Produced via immunoSEQ multiplex PCR; TCRdb's table is partial and in-frame only. This table has some 2,000,000 clones, roughly 94% appearing once. Sequenced input: naive CD4+ T cells sorted from blood. Subset of the sample: CD45RA+ positively selected. These TCRs come from a man younger than 35 in good health.

The chain employs TRBV2 and TRBJ1-1; D unresolved. Germline V gene data show CDR1 as SNHLY and CDR2 as FYNNEI. The CDR3 is 13 residues long. Deletions cut 1 base from V and 0 bases from J, with 3 bases between. CDR3 sequence (DNA): TGTGCCAGCAGTGAAGGAATGAACACTGAAGCTTTCTTT. Its translation: CASSEGMNTEAFF.

This chain connects TRBV28 to TRBJ1-1, with 7 positions matching TRBD1. The CDR3 is 11 residues long. The V gene end was trimmed by 9 bases and the J gene end by 11 bases; junction bases not matched to a gene: 9. From germline, CDR1 is MDHEN and CDR2 SYDVKM. CDR3 nucleotide sequence: TGTGCCAGTCTACAGCAGGGGGACGCTTTCTTT. Its translation: CASLQQGDAFF. Together with reference TRBV28 and TRBJ1-1, the CDR3 gives the full variable domain: DVKVTQSSRYLVKRTGEKVFLECVQDMDHENMFWYRQDPGLGLRLIYFSYDVKMKEKGDIPEGYSVSREKKERFSLILESASTNQTSMYLCASLQQGDAFFGQGTRLTVV.

V is TRBV2 and J is TRBJ2-2; 8 bases match TRBD1. In germline, CDR1 is SNHLY, CDR2 FYNNEI. The V and J ends lost 6 bases and 6 bases, in that order; junction bases with no gene match: 9. The CDR3 spans 15 residues. CDR3 protein: CASRTRTGNSGELFF. CDR3 bases: TGTGCCAGCAGGACGAGGACAGGGAATTCCGGGGAGCTGTTTTTT.

Note on this clone: Other DNA variants within this sample encode the same CDR3. The J gene is TRBJ2-5, the V gene TRBV29-1, with a weak D call TRBD2 (5 bases). The germline V and J ends were trimmed by 2 bases and 3 bases, with 7 bases remaining between them. The CDR3 extends over 12 amino acids. The germline V gene has CDR1 SQVTM and CDR2 ANQGSEA. The CDR3 loop reads CSVESGKETQYF. CDR3 coding DNA: TGCAGCGTTGAATCCGGGAAAGAGACCCAGTACTTC.

The J gene is TRBJ2-7, the V gene TRBV11-3; tentative D call: TRBD2 (6 bases). The length of the CDR3 is 17 residues. Trimming took off 8 bases at V and 3 bases at J, with 26 bases between the two ends. The germline V gene has CDR1 SGHNT and CDR2 YENEEA. CDR3 loop: CASGLEGTRDLVYEQYF. The CDR3 DNA sequence: TGTGCCAGCGGATTGGAGGGGACGCGGGACCTGGTCTACGAGCAGTACTTC.

The J gene is TRBJ2-6, the V gene TRBV7-2, with 7 bases identical to TRBD1. The CDR3 runs to 16 residues. Germline V gene data show CDR1 as SGHTA and CDR2 as FQGNSA. Unmatched junction bases numbered 3, after V lost 2 bases and J lost 2 bases. The CDR3 DNA is TGTGCCAGCAGCTTAAGTACAGGGGCTGGGGCCAACGTCCTGACTTTC. Translating it yields CASSLSTGAGANVLTF. Drawing the rest from reference TRBV7-2 and TRBJ2-6, the complete variable domain is GAGVSQSPSNKVTEKGKDVELRCDPISGHTALYWYRQSLGQGLEFLIYFQGNSAPDKSGLPSDRFSAERTGGSVSTLTIQRTQQEDSAVYLCASSLSTGAGANVLTFGAGSRLTVL.

The chain couples TRBV11-2 to TRBJ2-5; 8 bases map to TRBD1. The end of the DNA aligns better with TRBJ2-7, so the J call may be wrong. The CDR3 loop spans 16 amino acids. Germline CDR1 and CDR2: SGHAT and FQNNGV. CDR3 coding DNA: TGTGCCAGCAGCAAACCAACCGGGACAGGCGTGTACGAGCAGTACTTC. Amino acids: CASSKPTGTGVYEQYF.

The J gene is TRBJ1-6, the V gene TRBV7-9, with D uncertain. The V end was cut by 3 bases, the J end by 0 bases, with 6 bases between. The CDR3 spans 15 residues. Per germline, CDR1 SEHNR and CDR2 FQNEAQ (reference sequence). The CDR3 loop is CASSLWDSYNSPLHF. The CDR3 DNA follows: TGTGCCAGCAGCTTGTGGGACTCCTATAATTCACCCCTCCACTTT.

This chain uses TRBV9 with TRBJ1-5; weak D call: TRBD1 (6 bases). The CDR3 is 14 residues long. CDR1 and CDR2 (germline): SGDLS, YYNGEE. The V end was cut by 4 bases, the J end by 7 bases, with 15 bases between. The CDR3 loop is CASSQEGGTQPQHF. In nucleotides, the CDR3 is TGTGCCAGCAGCCAAGAAGGGGGTACCCAGCCCCAGCATTTT.

The chain uses TRBV6-1 and TRBJ1-5; possibly TRBD1 for D (5 bases). The CDR3 consists of 15 residues. Trimming removed 0 bases at V and 6 bases at J, with 12 bases between. Germline values: CDR1 MNHNS, CDR2 SASEGT. CDR3: CASSEAAGEGQPQHF. The CDR3 coding sequence is TGTGCCAGCAGTGAAGCCGCGGGGGAGGGTCAGCCCCAGCATTTT.

The chain uses TRBV19 and TRBJ1-6; 8 bases line up with TRBD1. The CDR3 extends over 15 amino acids. Looked up from germline, CDR1 is LNHDA and CDR2 is SQIVND (reference sequence). Unmatched junction bases numbered 11, after V lost 6 bases and J lost 10 bases. As DNA, the CDR3 is TGTGCCAGTAGCGAACTTTCAGGGGGCTGGTCACCCCTCCACTTT. Amino acid sequence: CASSELSGGWSPLHF. The full variable domain, its missing parts supplied by reference TRBV19 and TRBJ1-6, is DGGITQSPKYLFRKEGQNVTLSCEQNLNHDAMYWYRQDPGQGLRLIYYSQIVNDFQKGDIAEGYSVSREKKESFPLTVTSAQKNPTAFYLCASSELSGGWSPLHFGNGTRLTVT.

The genes are TRBV5-1 and TRBJ1-3; weak D call: TRBD1 (5 bases). Deletions cut 3 bases from V and 4 bases from J, with 11 bases between. This CDR3 spans 14 amino acids. Germline V gene sequence: CDR1 SGHRS, CDR2 YFSETQ. The CDR3 DNA sequence: TGCGCCAGCAGCTACGACACAGGCGGAAACACCATATATTTT. Translating gives CASSYDTGGNTIYF.

The chain has TRBV6-6 and TRBJ2-1; D remains unclear. The CDR3 runs to 12 residues. V was pared by 7 bases and J by 5 bases, with 9 bases between. Germline V gene lookup returns CDR1 MNHNY and CDR2 SVGAGI (reference sequence). DNA for the CDR3: TGTGCCAGCACCTTGGGGAACAATGAGCAGTTCTTC. It specifies CASTLGNNEQFF.

Comment on this clone: This sample also contains other DNA sequences that code for the same CDR3. The chain links TRBV9 to TRBJ1-2; D gene unclear. Trimming took 0 bases from V and 2 from J, leaving 2 bases between them. CDR3 size: 12 residues. Germline V gene sequence: CDR1 SGDLS, CDR2 YYNGEE. As DNA, the CDR3 is TGTGCCAGCAGCGTAGACAACTATGGCTACACCTTC. Residues: CASSVDNYGYTF.

CDR3 in DNA: TGTGCCAGCGCCGGGACAGGGGCTTTCACGTCCCACTTT. Translating it yields CASAGTGAFTSHF. The chain is built from TRBV7-9 and TRBJ1-6, with TRBD1 matching over 10 bases. In germline, CDR1 is SEHNR, CDR2 FQNEAQ (reference sequence). Trimming cost V 8 bases and J 18 bases; bases outside gene matches: 13. The CDR3 loop spans 13 amino acids.

The J gene is TRBJ1-2, the V gene TRBV2; tentative D call: TRBD1 (6 bases). The CDR3 contains 14 residues. Trimming left V 8 bases short and J 1 base short, with 14 bases between. Germline V CDR1 and CDR2: SNHLY, FYNNEI. CDR3 DNA sequence: TGTGCCAGCTCGACAGGACTAAATAACTATGGCTACACCTTC. Its translation: CASSTGLNNYGYTF. Based on the CDR3 plus reference TRBV2 and TRBJ1-2, the full variable domain is EPEVTQTPSHQVTQMGQEVILRCVPISNHLYFYWYRQILGQKVEFLVSFYNNEISEKSEIFDDQFSVERPDGSNFTLKIRSTKLEDSAMYFCASSTGLNNYGYTFGSGTRLTVV.

To note about this clone: The sample holds other DNA sequences that translate to the same CDR3. The rearrangement joins TRBV28 to TRBJ2-1; the D gene is possibly TRBD2 (5 bases). Trimming stripped 5 bases from V and 4 bases from J, with 6 bases between. In germline, CDR1 is MDHEN, CDR2 SYDVKM. The CDR3 spans 12 residues. The CDR3 reads CASSRGYNEQFF. The CDR3 nucleotides are TGTGCCAGCAGTCGAGGGTACAATGAGCAGTTCTTC.

The rearrangement uses TRBV10-1 and TRBJ2-1; 7 nucleotides line up with TRBD1. Germline values: CDR1 WNHNN, CDR2 SYGVQD (reference sequence). CDR3 length: 13 residues. V lost 10 bases and J lost 3; bases outside the gene matches: 6. This chain's CDR3 is CATQGQSYNEQFF. CDR3 coding DNA: TGCGCCACCCAGGGACAGAGCTACAATGAGCAGTTCTTC.

The rearrangement joins TRBV10-3 to TRBJ2-2; D is perhaps TRBD2 (6 bases). The CDR3 is made up of 15 amino acids. Trimming took 5 bases from V and 2 from J, leaving 12 bases between them. Germline assignment: CDR1 ENHRY and CDR2 SYGVKD. CDR3 sequence reads: CAISFGDSNTGELFF. Written as DNA, the CDR3 is TGTGCCATCAGTTTTGGGGACTCCAACACCGGGGAGCTGTTTTTT.

The chain links TRBV6-5 to TRBJ2-7, with D perhaps TRBD2 (5 bases). Germline CDR1 and CDR2: MNHEY and SVGAGI. Trimming shortened V by 5 bases and J by 7 bases, and 12 bases separated the two germline ends. CDR3 length: 12 residues. The CDR3 region has the DNA TGTGCCAGCAGTCTCGACCGGAGGGAGCAGTACTTC. Its translation is CASSLDRREQYF.

V usage is TRBV5-1 and J usage is TRBJ2-7; D perhaps matches TRBD2 (7 bases). Germline V lookup: CDR1 SGHRS, CDR2 YFSETQ. The CDR3 sequence is 14 residues long. The germline V and J ends were trimmed by 3 bases and 7 bases, with 17 bases remaining between them. CDR3 DNA sequence: TGCGCCAGCAGCTCAACGGCGGGGGCGGGAGAGCAGTACTTC. Translated: CASSSTAGAGEQYF.

This clone was picked up one time. With a much larger clone just one base away, this may be a read error. The same CDR3 also results from other DNA sequences found in this sample. The CDR3 is CASSPEGNYGYTF. CDR3 coding DNA: TGCGCCAGCAGCCCGGAGGGAAACTATGGCTACACCTTC. The chain couples TRBV5-1 to TRBJ1-2; unclear D gene. CDR1 is SGHRS, CDR2 YFSETQ, per germline. V dropped 4 bases and J dropped 2 bases, with 9 bases sitting between them. The CDR3 loop spans 13 amino acids.

The V gene is TRBV18, the J gene TRBJ2-2, with D perhaps matching TRBD2 (6 bases). CDR3 length: 15 residues. With 6 bases removed from V and 0 bases from J, the gap between germline ends came to 11 bases. Germline CDR1 is KGHSH and CDR2 is LQKENI. CDR3 amino acids: CASSTTGANTGELFF. The CDR3 DNA follows: TGTGCCAGCTCGACAACGGGGGCGAACACCGGGGAGCTGTTTTTT. Full variable domain (remainder filled in from reference TRBV18 and TRBJ2-2): NAGVMQNPRHLVRRRGQEARLRCSPMKGHSHVYWYRQLPEEGLKFMVYLQKENIIDESGMPKERFSAEFPKEGPSILRIQQVVRGDSAAYFCASSTTGANTGELFFGEGSRLTVL.

V gene TRBV11-2 combines with J gene TRBJ1-3, with D possibly TRBD1 on 6 matching bases. The CDR3 is made up of 15 amino acids. The germline V gene encodes CDR1 SGHAT and CDR2 FQNNGV. Trimming took 4 bases from V and 0 from J, leaving 10 bases between them. The CDR3 reads CASSSDSLSGNTIYF. The DNA for the CDR3 is TGTGCCAGCAGCTCGGACAGTCTCTCTGGAAACACCATATATTTT.

The J gene is TRBJ2-2, the V gene TRBV19; 10 nucleotides match TRBD2. This CDR3 region has 17 residues. Germline V gives CDR1 LNHDA, CDR2 SQIVND (reference sequence). The V segment lost 5 bases and the J segment 6 bases; nucleotides outside the gene matches: 12. The CDR3 loop is CASSRGVSGRVPGELFF. The CDR3, as DNA: TGTGCCAGTAGTCGCGGGGTGAGCGGGAGGGTACCCGGGGAGCTGTTTTTT.